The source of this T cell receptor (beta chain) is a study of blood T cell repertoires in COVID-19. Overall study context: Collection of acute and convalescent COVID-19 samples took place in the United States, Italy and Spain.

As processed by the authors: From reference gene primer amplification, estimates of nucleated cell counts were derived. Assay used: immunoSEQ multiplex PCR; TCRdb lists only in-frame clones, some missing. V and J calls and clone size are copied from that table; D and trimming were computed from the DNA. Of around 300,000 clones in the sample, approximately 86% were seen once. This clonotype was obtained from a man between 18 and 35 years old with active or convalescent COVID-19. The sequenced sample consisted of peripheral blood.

CDR3 amino acids: CASRSGVKNGYTF. The CDR3 DNA is TGTGCCAGCAGGTCAGGGGTGAAGAATGGCTACACCTTC. V is TRBV6-5 and J is TRBJ1-2; the D gene is possibly TRBD1 (6 bases). This CDR3 spans 13 amino acids. Looked up from germline, CDR1 is MNHEY and CDR2 is SVGAGI. V lost 6 bases, J lost 6 bases, and 14 bases lay in between.